The clone carrying this T cell receptor (beta chain) occurred a few times. Its specificity is unknown. J gave up 5 bases and V 3 bases, and 7 bases lay outside the gene matches. This CDR3 is built from 14 residues. The V gene's germline CDR1 is SGHKS and CDR2 YYEKEE (reference sequence). The source of the sample is a study of response to subunit inactivated influenza vaccine. Overall study results and limits: That few new T cells are recruited by each seasonal influenza vaccination was the authors' suggestion.

Via MiXCR, TCRdb re-called the RT-PCR reads, giving one row per CDR3 protein. This sample carries 150,000 to 200,000 distinct CDR3 sequences, 11% of them seen once, and the ten largest clones take around 12%. This sequence was found in a man in his fifties who received an inactivated influenza vaccine. Sequences were derived from non-naive T cells sorted from PBMCs, sampled roughly 46 days after vaccination. The chain couples TRBV5-5 to TRBJ2-5, with TRBD1 matching 7 bases. DNA of the CDR3: TGTGCCAGCAGCTACCGGGGACAGATCGAGACCCAGTACTTC. The encoded protein is CASSYRGQIETQYF.